This TCR beta chain was profiled in a study of T cell responses to AZD1222 COVID-19 vaccine. Study as a whole: The analysis combined second doses at about 4 or about 12 weeks.

Only in-frame clones appear in the TCRdb table, and some are missing; sequencing was by immunoSEQ multiplex PCR. Of about 150,000 clones detected, roughly nine tenths appear once; the ten largest clones hold approximately 5.1%. Germline V gene sequence: CDR1 SGHNT, CDR2 YYREEE (reference sequence). Trimming took 2 bases from V and 6 from J, leaving 11 bases between them. CDR3 length equals 14 residues. This clone was counted a single time. What it binds is not known. Study-level results: Nearly half of spike-specific TCRs reportedly target variant regions that are unmutated in the B.1.351 and B.1.1.7 variants. Baseline serostatus was positive in only six or seven AZD1222 recipients. Dominant at 160-218 and 743-854, vaccine-associated CD4 TCRs also spanned spike.

This chain uses TRBV5-4 with TRBJ2-2, with unresolved D. The sequence was obtained from an adult in good health. This material consisted of peripheral blood, taken on day 0 of AZD1222 vaccination. DNA of the CDR3: TGTGCCAGCAGCTTAGGTCAGCCCCCCGGGGAGCTGTTTTTT. This sequence encodes CASSLGQPPGELFF.